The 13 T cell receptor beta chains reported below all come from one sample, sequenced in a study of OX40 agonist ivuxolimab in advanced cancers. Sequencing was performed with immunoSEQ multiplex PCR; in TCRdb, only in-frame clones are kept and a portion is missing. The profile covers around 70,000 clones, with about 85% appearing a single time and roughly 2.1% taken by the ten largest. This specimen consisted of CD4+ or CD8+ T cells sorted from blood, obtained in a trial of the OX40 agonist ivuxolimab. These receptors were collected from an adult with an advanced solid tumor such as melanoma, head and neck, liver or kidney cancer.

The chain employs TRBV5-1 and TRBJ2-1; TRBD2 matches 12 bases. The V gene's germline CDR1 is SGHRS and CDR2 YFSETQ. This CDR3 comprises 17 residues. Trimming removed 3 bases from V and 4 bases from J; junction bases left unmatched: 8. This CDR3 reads CASSWTPTSGRYNEQFF. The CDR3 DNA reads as TGCGCCAGCAGCTGGACTCCGACTAGCGGGAGATACAATGAGCAGTTCTTC.

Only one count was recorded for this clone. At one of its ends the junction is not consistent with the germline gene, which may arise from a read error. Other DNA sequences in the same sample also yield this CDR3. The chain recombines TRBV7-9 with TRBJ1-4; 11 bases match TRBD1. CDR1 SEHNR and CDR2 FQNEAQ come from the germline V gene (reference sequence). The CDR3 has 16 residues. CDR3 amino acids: CASSYDLGTGGEKLFF. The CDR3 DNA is TGCGCCAGCAGCTACGATCTCGGGACAGGGGGTGAAAAACTGTTTTTT.

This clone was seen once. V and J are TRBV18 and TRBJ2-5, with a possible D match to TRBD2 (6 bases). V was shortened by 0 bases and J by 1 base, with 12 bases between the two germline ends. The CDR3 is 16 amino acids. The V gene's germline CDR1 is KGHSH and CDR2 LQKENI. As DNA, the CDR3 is TGTGCCAGCTCACCACCGGGACTGAAAGTCCAAGAGACCCAGTACTTC. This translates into CASSPPGLKVQETQYF.

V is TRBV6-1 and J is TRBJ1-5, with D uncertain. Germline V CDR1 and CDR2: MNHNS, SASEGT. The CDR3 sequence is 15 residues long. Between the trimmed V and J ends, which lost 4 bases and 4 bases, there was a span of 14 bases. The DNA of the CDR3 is TGTGCCAGCAGTGGCGGGCCTCAGACGAATCAGCCCCAGCATTTT. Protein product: CASSGGPQTNQPQHF.

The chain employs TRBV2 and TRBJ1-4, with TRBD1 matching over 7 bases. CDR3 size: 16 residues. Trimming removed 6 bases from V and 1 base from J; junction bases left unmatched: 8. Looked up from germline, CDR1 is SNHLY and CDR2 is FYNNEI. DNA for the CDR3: TGTGCCAGCAGCCGCAACAGGGGAGTAACTAATGAAAAACTGTTTTTT. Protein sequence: CASSRNRGVTNEKLFF. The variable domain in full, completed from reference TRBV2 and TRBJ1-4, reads EPEVTQTPSHQVTQMGQEVILRCVPISNHLYFYWYRQILGQKVEFLVSFYNNEISEKSEIFDDQFSVERPDGSNFTLKIRSTKLEDSAMYFCASSRNRGVTNEKLFFGSGTQLSVL.

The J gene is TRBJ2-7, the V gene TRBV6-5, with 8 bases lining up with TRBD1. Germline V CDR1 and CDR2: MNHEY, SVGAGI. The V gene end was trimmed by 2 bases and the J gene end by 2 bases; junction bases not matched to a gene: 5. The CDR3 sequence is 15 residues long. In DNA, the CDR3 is TGTGCCAGCAGTTACGGAGACAGGGGTCCCTACGAGCAGTACTTC. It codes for CASSYGDRGPYEQYF.

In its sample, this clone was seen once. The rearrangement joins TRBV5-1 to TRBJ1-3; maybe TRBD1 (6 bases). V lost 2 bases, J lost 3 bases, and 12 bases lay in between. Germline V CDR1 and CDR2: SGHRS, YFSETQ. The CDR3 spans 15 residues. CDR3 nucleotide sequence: TGCGCCAGCAGCTTAGGACAGTCAGATGGAAACACCATATATTTT. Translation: CASSLGQSDGNTIYF.

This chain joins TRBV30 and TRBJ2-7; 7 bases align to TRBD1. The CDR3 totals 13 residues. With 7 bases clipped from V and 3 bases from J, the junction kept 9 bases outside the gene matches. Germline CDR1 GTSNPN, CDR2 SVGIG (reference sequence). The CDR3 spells CASMGQPDYEQYF. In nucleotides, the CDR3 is TGTGCCTCTATGGGACAGCCAGACTACGAGCAGTACTTC. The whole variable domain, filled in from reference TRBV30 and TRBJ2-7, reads SQTIHQWPATLVQPVGSPLSLECTVEGTSNPNLYWYRQAAGRGLQLLFYSVGIGQISSEVPQNLSASRPQDRQFILSSKKLLLSDSGFYLCASMGQPDYEQYFGPGTRLTVT.

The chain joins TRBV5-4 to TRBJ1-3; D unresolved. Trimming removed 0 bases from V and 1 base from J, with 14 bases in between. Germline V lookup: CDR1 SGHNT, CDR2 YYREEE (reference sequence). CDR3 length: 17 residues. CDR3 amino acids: CASSLAEKGVSGNTIYF. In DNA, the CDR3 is TGTGCCAGCAGCTTGGCCGAAAAGGGCGTTTCTGGAAACACCATATATTTT.

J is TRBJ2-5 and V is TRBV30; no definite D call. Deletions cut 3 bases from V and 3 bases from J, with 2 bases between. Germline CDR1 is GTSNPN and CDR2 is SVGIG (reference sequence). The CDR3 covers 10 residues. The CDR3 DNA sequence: TGTGCCTGGAGAAAAGAGACCCAGTACTTC. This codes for CAWRKETQYF. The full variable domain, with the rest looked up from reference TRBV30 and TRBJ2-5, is SQTIHQWPATLVQPVGSPLSLECTVEGTSNPNLYWYRQAAGRGLQLLFYSVGIGQISSEVPQNLSASRPQDRQFILSSKKLLLSDSGFYLCAWRKETQYFGPGTRLLVL.

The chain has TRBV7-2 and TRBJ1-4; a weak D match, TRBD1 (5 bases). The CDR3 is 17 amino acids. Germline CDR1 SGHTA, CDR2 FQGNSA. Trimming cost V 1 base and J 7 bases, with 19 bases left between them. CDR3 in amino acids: CASSLEGGNSGGEKLFF. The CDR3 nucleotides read TGTGCCAGCAGCTTAGAGGGAGGGAACAGTGGGGGTGAAAAACTGTTTTTT.

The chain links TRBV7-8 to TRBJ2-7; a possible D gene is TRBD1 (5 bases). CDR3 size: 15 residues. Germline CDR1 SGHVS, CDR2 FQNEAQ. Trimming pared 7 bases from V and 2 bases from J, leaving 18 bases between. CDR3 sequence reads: CASNPFRQGPYEQYF. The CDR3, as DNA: TGTGCCAGCAACCCCTTCCGTCAGGGTCCCTACGAGCAGTACTTC. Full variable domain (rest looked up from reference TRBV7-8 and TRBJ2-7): GAGVSQSPRYKVAKRGQDVALRCDPISGHVSLFWYQQALGQGPEFLTYFQNEAQLDKSGLPSDRFFAERPEGSVSTLKIQRTQQEDSAVYLCASNPFRQGPYEQYFGPGTRLTVT.

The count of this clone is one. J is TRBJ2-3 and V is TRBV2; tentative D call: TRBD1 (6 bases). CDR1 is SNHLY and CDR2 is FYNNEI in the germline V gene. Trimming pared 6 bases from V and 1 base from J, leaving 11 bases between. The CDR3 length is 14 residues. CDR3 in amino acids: CASRVQGRTDTQYF. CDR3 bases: TGTGCCAGCAGGGTCCAGGGGCGCACAGATACGCAGTATTTT.